The clone carrying this T cell receptor beta chain was observed once. This specimen belongs to a study of identical twins. Germline loops: CDR1 SGHDN, CDR2 FVKESK. The CDR3 has 18 residues. V lost 3 bases and J lost 1; bases outside the gene matches: 13. TCRdb ran MiXCR on the 5' RACE reads and lists one entry per CDR3 protein. The sample lists about 530,000 distinct CDR3 sequences, 20% to 25% occurring once. The same data also went into a second study, on yellow fever vaccine responses in identical twins.

Sequenced: CD4+ T cells sorted from blood. The sequence was collected from a woman under 30 in good health. This chain joins TRBV14 and TRBJ2-3; 7 nucleotides line up with TRBD2. The CDR3 here is CASSHTNLAGVGTDTQYF. The DNA of the CDR3 is TGTGCCAGCAGCCACACGAACTTGGCGGGAGTTGGCACAGATACGCAGTATTTT.